The clone carrying this T cell receptor beta chain was found a few times. TCRdb used MiXCR to reprocess the RACE reads, holding one entry per CDR3 protein. The sample lists more than 150,000 distinct CDR3 sequences, about 14% seen once, with 1.5% to 2% in the top ten. Time point reported: patch test 1, 2 weeks after DPC sensitization. Stated treatment: therapeutic diphenylcyclopropenone sensitization with weekly scalp DPC. These data come from a study of human T cells and chemical hapten exposure. The germline gives CDR1 MDHEN, CDR2 SYDVKM. The length of the CDR3 is 13 residues. The V gene lost 5 bases and the J gene lost 3 bases, with 10 bases spanning the gap.

This TCR was sampled from a woman aged 25 to 45 with alopecia areata. Some clones in this sample may be carry-over from other donors' samples. Specimen: whole blood, collected in connection with sensitization to the hapten diphenylcyclopropenone (DPC). The chain employs TRBV28 and TRBJ1-1; D gene uncertain. CDR3 region: CASSISVDTEAFF. CDR3 bases: TGTGCCAGCAGTATCAGCGTAGACACTGAAGCTTTCTTT. Supplemented by reference TRBV28 and TRBJ1-1, the full variable domain reads DVKVTQSSRYLVKRTGEKVFLECVQDMDHENMFWYRQDPGLGLRLIYFSYDVKMKEKGDIPEGYSVSREKKERFSLILESASTNQTSMYLCASSISVDTEAFFGQGTRLTVV.